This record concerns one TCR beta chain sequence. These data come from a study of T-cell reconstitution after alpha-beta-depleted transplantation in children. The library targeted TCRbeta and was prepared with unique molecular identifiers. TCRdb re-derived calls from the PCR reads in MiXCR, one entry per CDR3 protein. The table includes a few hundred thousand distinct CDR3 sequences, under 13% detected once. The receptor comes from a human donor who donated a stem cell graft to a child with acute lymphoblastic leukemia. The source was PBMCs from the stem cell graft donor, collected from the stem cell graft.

The CDR3 bases are TGTGCCAGCAGTTACCCAGAGCAATTCGAAGCTTTCTTT. This sequence encodes CASSYPEQFEAFF. The rearrangement links TRBV6-2 or TRBV6-3 to TRBJ1-1; D is undetermined. V lost 2 bases and J 8 bases, leaving 12 bases between the germline ends. CDR3 length: 13 residues. The germline CDR1 and CDR2 sequences are MNHEY and SVGEGT.